Listed below are T cell receptor beta chains from one sample, sequenced in a study of T cells after somatic rescue of genetic block. The protocol was immunoSEQ multiplex PCR, while the TCRdb copy is restricted to in-frame clones and leaves out a portion. This sample has 110,000 or so clones; 85% to 95% occur once, and the top ten carry around 1.5%. The sample taken for sequencing was peripheral blood mononuclear cells (PBMCs). The receptors stem from a woman aged 18-35 years. The CDR3 runs from the conserved cysteine through the conserved F or W. The order of the fields is D gene, J gene, V gene, CDR3 DNA, CDR3 protein. A D gene is named only where the DNA matches it firmly.

D gene: TRBD1; J gene: TRBJ1-1; V gene: TRBV27; CDR3 DNA: TGTGCCAGCAGTCCTTGGACAGGCAACATGAACACTGAAGCTTTCTTT; CDR3 protein: CASSPWTGNMNTEAFF
D gene: -; J gene: TRBJ1-4; V gene: TRBV5-1; CDR3 DNA: TGCGCCAGCAGCCGGGAAAGGCCCCGTAATGAAAAACTGTTTTTT; CDR3 protein: CASSRERPRNEKLFF
D gene: -; J gene: TRBJ2-5; V gene: TRBV18; CDR3 DNA: TGTGCCAGCTCCCACGGACAGTTACAAGAGACCCAGTACTTC; CDR3 protein: CASSHGQLQETQYF
D gene: TRBD1; J gene: TRBJ1-2; V gene: TRBV28; CDR3 DNA: TGTGCCAGCAGTTTATATGTGGGGAGGGTACAGGGGGTATATGGCTACACCTTC; CDR3 protein: CASSLYVGRVQGVYGYTF
D gene: TRBD1; J gene: TRBJ1-2; V gene: TRBV10-1; CDR3 DNA: TGCGCCAGCCCCAGACCCCGGGACAGACCACCGGCCTGGGGTGGCTACACCTTC; CDR3 protein: CASPRPRDRPPAWGGYTF
D gene: -; J gene: TRBJ1-1; V gene: TRBV19; CDR3 DNA: TGTGCCAGTGGCCAGGAGCCAAGCTCTGAAGCTTTCTTT; CDR3 protein: CASGQEPSSEAFF
D gene: -; J gene: TRBJ1-2; V gene: TRBV23-1; CDR3 DNA: TGCGCCAGCAGTCGACTGGCACGCAGAAAGACCTATGGCTACACCTTC; CDR3 protein: CASSRLARRKTYGYTF
D gene: TRBD1; J gene: TRBJ1-1; V gene: TRBV2; CDR3 DNA: TGTGCCAGCAGTCGACAGGGATCCGGGAACACTGAAGCTTTCTTT; CDR3 protein: CASSRQGSGNTEAFF
D gene: -; J gene: TRBJ1-2; V gene: TRBV30; CDR3 DNA: TGTGCCTGGAGTGGACGGGTCCGAGGCGGCTACACCTTC; CDR3 protein: CAWSGRVRGGYTF
D gene: TRBD1; J gene: TRBJ2-1; V gene: TRBV6-4; CDR3 DNA: TGTGCCAGCCCGCCGGGACAGGAAGATTTCGAGCAGTTCTTC; CDR3 protein: CASPPGQEDFEQFF
D gene: -; J gene: TRBJ1-6; V gene: TRBV9; CDR3 DNA: TGTGCCAGCAGCGTAGCGCCAGACGATAATTCACCCCTCCACTTT; CDR3 protein: CASSVAPDDNSPLHF
D gene: TRBD2; J gene: TRBJ2-5; V gene: TRBV5-4; CDR3 DNA: TGTGCCAGCAGCTTGGGGGGAGGGAGTAATACCCAGTACTTC; CDR3 protein: CASSLGGGSNTQYF
D gene: TRBD2; J gene: TRBJ2-3; V gene: TRBV7-9; CDR3 DNA: TGTGCCAGCAGCCGACGGGGGGACCCCATTAGCACAGATACGCAGTATTTT; CDR3 protein: CASSRRGDPISTDTQYF